A single T cell receptor (beta chain) is shown here with its context. What it recognizes is unknown. The sample comes from a study of T cell responses to AZD1222 COVID-19 vaccine. Findings and limits, study-wide: Donors were chiefly white British, with a greater number of females, and clonal diversity was perhaps underestimated. AZD1222 recipients seropositive at baseline numbered only six or seven. It was only after the peak T cell response that any repertoires were sampled. Spike-wide vaccine-associated CD4 TCRs dominated at 160-218 and 743-854.

Here immunoSEQ multiplex PCR was the method, and the copy in TCRdb shows in-frame clones only, minus some. The table records some 86,000 clones, around nine tenths of them present only once. This CDR3 region has 13 residues. The chain combines TRBV1 with TRBJ2-7; the DNA was not compared with TRBD1, the D call given in the table. TRBV1 is reported as a pseudogene. This receptor was identified in an adult who received the AZD1222 COVID-19 vaccine. The sequences come from peripheral blood, collected 28 days after the second AZD1222 dose. The CDR3 is CTSRRRGLYEQYF. CDR3 sequence (DNA): TGCACCAGCAGACGAAGGGGCCTGTACGAGCAGTACTTC.